This TCR beta chain was documented in a study of T cells in Graves' hyperthyroidism and ophthalmopathy. Notes on the study in general: Separation of ophthalmopathy from stable hyperthyroidism was achieved by a 13 V-J model.

Regarding this clonotype: The antigen is undetermined. One end of the junction does not line up with germline, which may come from a read error.

Amplified TCR beta CDR3 regions derived from RNA transcripts. The TCR CDR3 was amplified in a first-round RT-PCR using the HTBI primer set. TCRdb re-derived calls from the multiplex PCR reads in MiXCR, one entry per CDR3 protein. The profile shows about 640,000 distinct CDR3 sequences, 45% of them singletons. This TCR was recovered from an adult man with Graves' disease, either hyperthyroidism or ophthalmopathy (not recorded which). Sequencing input: peripheral blood or thyroid tissue (not recorded which).

The CDR3 nucleotides are TGTGCCAGCAGTGATGCCCCCGGGACAGGGGGAAACGAAAAACTGTTTTTT. Residues: CASSDAPGTGGNEKLFF. The gene calls are TRBV24-1 and TRBJ1-4; 11 nucleotides align to TRBD1. Germline V gene lookup returns CDR1 KGHDR and CDR2 SFDVKD. This CDR3 is built from 17 residues.